Listed below are T cell receptor beta chains from one sample, sequenced in a study of CD8+CD57+ T cells in acquired aplastic anemia. TCRdb processed the reads anew with MiXCR; each CDR3 protein has one entry. The sample has approximately 98,000 distinct CDR3 sequences, about 63% seen once. Sequencing was carried out using sorted CD4+, CD8+, or CD8+CD57+ T cells (not recorded which) from PBMCs. These receptors were obtained from a human donor with aplastic anemia. The conserved cysteine and the conserved F or W are not part of the CDR3 here. The order of the fields is J gene, V gene, CDR3 protein.

>TRBJ1-2|TRBV24-1
ASSDGPIGYT
>TRBJ1-5|TRBV20-1
SARVGEQPQH
>TRBJ2-2|TRBV9
ASSNTGELF
>TRBJ2-7|TRBV10-2
ASSGPGQEGPFEQY
>TRBJ1-4|TRBV20-1
SARVKNWFIEKLF
>TRBJ2-1|TRBV19
ASKPTSGGSTEQF
>TRBJ1-1|TRBV20-1
SARDLWNTEAF
>TRBJ2-2|TRBV20-1
SAQGQGNTGELF
>TRBJ1-2|TRBV19
ASSPGNYGYT
>TRBJ1-1|TRBV24-1
ATSDSSTGHTEAF
>TRBJ2-7|TRBV7-2
ASTSGYSSYEQY
>TRBJ2-7|TRBV19
SALRGTSYEQY
>TRBJ1-1|TRBV19
ASGLMNTEAF
>TRBJ1-5|TRBV19
ASSTGQANQPQH
>TRBJ1-1|TRBV10-3
ATGQGAEGNTEAF
>TRBJ2-1|TRBV24-1
ATSDAGLAGVNEQF
>TRBJ2-1|TRBV19
ASSTPGTGGNNEQF
>TRBJ2-3|TRBV19
ASTRGIGTLAGSPDTQY
>TRBJ1-1|TRBV6-1
ASSPTGGMNTEAF
>TRBJ2-7|TRBV19
ASSTELGGEQY
>TRBJ2-1|TRBV7-9
ASSLGGGPNNEQF
>TRBJ1-2|TRBV10-1
AGGMSLVNT
>TRBJ2-1|TRBV2
ASKDYSYNEQF
>TRBJ1-1|TRBV20-1
SPNLWNGRNTEAF
>TRBJ2-7|TRBV10-3
AISESNHEQY
>TRBJ1-3|TRBV9
ASSVGRTGNTIY
>TRBJ2-2|TRBV9
ASSPHGVGLAGANTGELF
>TRBJ2-5|TRBV6-1
ASSLGHKETQY
>TRBJ2-7|TRBV10-3
ATLTALGSYEQY
>TRBJ1-5|TRBV12-3/TRBV12-4
ASSFIGQGNQPQH
>TRBJ2-3|TRBV20-1
SARDRTDTQY
>TRBJ1-5|TRBV19
ASSDPDRGYQPQH
>TRBJ1-1|TRBV7-6
ASSLGQFTEAF
>TRBJ2-7|TRBV7-1
ASSPAGTGGRRVSYEQY
>TRBJ2-3|TRBV5-8
ASKLQISTDTQY
>TRBJ1-6|TRBV20-1
SGLGGASYNSPLH
>TRBJ2-1|TRBV24-1
ATSDLAGLSNEQF
>TRBJ1-4|TRBV15
ATSRDLVGNEKLF
>TRBJ2-7|TRBV11-3
ASSSGTADQQY
>TRBJ1-4|TRBV24-1
ATSDFQGAGGEKLF
>TRBJ2-7|TRBV2
ASRTGIGEQY
>TRBJ1-6|TRBV3-1
ASSGTGYNSPLH
>TRBJ2-1|TRBV20-1
SARGSVVNNEQF
>TRBJ2-1|TRBV2
ASGGRGGQATYNEQF
>TRBJ1-2|TRBV10-3
AISEVSVLVGYT
>TRBJ1-5|TRBV25-1
APSGNQPQH
>TRBJ2-6|TRBV19
ASNPDRAGANVLT
>TRBJ1-3|TRBV7-8
ASSFSNTIY
>TRBJ2-1|TRBV12-3/TRBV12-4
ASSLGLAVYNEQF
>TRBJ2-7|TRBV5-4
ASSSGTGNYEQY